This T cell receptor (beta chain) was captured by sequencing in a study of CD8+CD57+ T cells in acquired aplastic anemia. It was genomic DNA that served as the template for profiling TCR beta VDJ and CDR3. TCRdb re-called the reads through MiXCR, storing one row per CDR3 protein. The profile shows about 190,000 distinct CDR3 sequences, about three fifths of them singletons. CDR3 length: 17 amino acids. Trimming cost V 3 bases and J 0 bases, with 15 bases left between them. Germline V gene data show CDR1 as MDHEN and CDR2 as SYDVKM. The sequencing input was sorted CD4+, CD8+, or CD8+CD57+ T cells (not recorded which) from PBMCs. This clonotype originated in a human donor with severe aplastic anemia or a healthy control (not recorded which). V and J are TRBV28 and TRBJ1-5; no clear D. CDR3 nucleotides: TGTGCCAGCAGTTTTTCCGCTTGGAGAGATAGCAATCAGCCCCAGCATTTT. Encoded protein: CASSFSAWRDSNQPQHF.